This TCR beta chain was identified in a study of blood T cell repertoires in COVID-19. The ends lost 7 bases at V and 2 bases at J; junction bases unmatched: 7. The CDR3 runs to 14 residues. Per germline, CDR1 LNHDA and CDR2 SQIVND (reference sequence). Produced via immunoSEQ multiplex PCR; TCRdb's table is partial and in-frame only. The table includes fewer than 100,000 clones, more than 75% detected once. This clonotype was obtained from a human donor in a cohort sampled during active COVID-19. The sequencing input was peripheral blood. V gene TRBV19 combines with J gene TRBJ1-1; 7 bases agree with TRBD1. In DNA, the CDR3 is TGTGCCAGTACCATGGGACAGACAAACACTGAAGCTTTCTTT. Encoded protein: CASTMGQTNTEAFF.